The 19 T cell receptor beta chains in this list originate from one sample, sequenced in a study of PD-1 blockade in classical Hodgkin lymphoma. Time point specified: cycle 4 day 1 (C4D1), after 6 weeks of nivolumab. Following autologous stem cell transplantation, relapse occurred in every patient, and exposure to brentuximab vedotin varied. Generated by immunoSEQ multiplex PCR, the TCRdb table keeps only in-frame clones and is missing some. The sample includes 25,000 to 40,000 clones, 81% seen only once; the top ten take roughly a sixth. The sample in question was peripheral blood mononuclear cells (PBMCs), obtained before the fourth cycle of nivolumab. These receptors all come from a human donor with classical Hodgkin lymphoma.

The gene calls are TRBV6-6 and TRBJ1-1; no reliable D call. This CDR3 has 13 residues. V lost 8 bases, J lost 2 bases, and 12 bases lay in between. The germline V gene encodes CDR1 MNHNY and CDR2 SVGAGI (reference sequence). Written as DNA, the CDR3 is TGTGCCAGCGTCGACCTATTTAACACTGAAGCTTTCTTT. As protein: CASVDLFNTEAFF.

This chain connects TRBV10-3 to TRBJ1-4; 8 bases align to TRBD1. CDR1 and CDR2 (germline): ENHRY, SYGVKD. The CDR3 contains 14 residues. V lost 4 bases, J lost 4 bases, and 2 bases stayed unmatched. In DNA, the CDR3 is TGTGCCATCAGTGGGACAGGGAATAATGAAAAACTGTTTTTT. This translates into CAISGTGNNEKLFF.

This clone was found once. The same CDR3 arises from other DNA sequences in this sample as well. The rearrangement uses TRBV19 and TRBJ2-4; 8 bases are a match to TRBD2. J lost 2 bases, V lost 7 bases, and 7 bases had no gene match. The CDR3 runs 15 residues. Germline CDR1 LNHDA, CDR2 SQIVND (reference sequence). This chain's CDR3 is CASTTGGLSKNIQYF. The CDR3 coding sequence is TGTGCCAGTACCACGGGGGGGCTATCCAAAAACATTCAGTACTTC.

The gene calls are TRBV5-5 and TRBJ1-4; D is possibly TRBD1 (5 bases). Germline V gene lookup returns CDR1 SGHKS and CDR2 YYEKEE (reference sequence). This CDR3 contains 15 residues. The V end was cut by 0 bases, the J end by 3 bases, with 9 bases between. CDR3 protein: CASSLATGPNEKLFF. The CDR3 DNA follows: TGTGCCAGCAGCTTGGCTACAGGACCTAATGAAAAACTGTTTTTT.

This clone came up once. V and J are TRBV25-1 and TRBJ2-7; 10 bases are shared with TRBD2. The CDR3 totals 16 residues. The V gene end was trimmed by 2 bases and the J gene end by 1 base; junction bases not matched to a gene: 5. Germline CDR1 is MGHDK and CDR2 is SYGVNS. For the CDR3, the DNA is TGTGCCAGCAGTGAACAACTAGCGGGACGTTCCTACGAGCAGTACTTC. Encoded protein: CASSEQLAGRSYEQYF.

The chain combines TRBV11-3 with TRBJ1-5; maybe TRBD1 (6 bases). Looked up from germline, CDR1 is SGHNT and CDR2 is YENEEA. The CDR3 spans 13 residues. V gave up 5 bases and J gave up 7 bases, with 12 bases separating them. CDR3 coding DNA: TGTGCCAGCAGCCAGGGTCAGGGGCAGCCCCAGCATTTT. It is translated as CASSQGQGQPQHF.

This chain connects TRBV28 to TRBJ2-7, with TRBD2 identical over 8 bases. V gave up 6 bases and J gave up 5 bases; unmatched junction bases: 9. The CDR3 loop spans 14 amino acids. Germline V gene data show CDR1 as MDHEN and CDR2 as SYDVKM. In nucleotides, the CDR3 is TGTGCCAGCAGGTCCAGCGGGAGTACCCACGAGCAGTACTTC. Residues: CASRSSGSTHEQYF.

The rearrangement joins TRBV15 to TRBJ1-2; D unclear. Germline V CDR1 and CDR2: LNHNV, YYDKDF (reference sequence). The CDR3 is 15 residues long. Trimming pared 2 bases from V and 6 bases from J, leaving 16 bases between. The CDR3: CATSRSLTGVHGYTF. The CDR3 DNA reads TGTGCCACCAGCAGATCCCTAACTGGGGTTCATGGCTACACCTTC.

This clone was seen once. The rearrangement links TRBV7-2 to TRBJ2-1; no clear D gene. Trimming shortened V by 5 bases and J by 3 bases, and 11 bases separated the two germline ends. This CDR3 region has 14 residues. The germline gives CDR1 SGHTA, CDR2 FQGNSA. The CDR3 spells CASSLGPDYNEQFF. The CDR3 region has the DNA TGTGCCAGCAGCCTAGGACCAGACTACAATGAGCAGTTCTTC.

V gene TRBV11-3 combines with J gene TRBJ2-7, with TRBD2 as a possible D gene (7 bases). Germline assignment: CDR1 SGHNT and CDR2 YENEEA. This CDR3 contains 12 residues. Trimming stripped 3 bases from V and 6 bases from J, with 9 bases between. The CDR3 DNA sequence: TGTGCCAGCAGCTTGCGGGGGCGCGAGCAGTACGTC. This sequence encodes CASSLRGREQYV.

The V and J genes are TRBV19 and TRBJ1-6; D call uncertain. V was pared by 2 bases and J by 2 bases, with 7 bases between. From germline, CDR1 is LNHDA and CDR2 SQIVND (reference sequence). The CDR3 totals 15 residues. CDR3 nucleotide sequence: TGTGCCAGTAGTATAACCATGGCCTATAATTCACCCCTCCACTTT. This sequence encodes CASSITMAYNSPLHF.

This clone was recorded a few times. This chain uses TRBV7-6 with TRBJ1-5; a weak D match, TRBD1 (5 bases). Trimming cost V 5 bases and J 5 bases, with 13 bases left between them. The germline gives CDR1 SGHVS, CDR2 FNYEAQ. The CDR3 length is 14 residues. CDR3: CASSPGNEYQPQHF. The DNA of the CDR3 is TGTGCCAGCAGCCCAGGGAACGAATATCAGCCCCAGCATTTT.

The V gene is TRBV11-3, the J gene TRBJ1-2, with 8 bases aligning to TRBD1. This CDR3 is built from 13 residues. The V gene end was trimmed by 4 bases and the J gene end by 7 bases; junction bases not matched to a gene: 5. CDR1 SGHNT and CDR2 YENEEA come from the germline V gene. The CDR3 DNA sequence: TGTGCCAGCAGCTGGGACAGGTTGGGTGGCTACACCTTC. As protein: CASSWDRLGGYTF.

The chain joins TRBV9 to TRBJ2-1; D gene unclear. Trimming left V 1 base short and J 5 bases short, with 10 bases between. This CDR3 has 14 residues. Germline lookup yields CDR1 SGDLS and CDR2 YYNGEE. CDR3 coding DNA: TGTGCCAGCAGCGTATCTCAGCGCGACAATGAGCAGTTCTTC. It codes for CASSVSQRDNEQFF.

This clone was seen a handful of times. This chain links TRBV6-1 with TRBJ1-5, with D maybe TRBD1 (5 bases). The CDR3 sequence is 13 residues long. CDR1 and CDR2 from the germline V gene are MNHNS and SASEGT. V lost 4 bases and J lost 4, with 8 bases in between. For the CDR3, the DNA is TGTGCCAGCAGTGGGGACTTAAATCAGCCCCAGCATTTT. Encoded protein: CASSGDLNQPQHF.

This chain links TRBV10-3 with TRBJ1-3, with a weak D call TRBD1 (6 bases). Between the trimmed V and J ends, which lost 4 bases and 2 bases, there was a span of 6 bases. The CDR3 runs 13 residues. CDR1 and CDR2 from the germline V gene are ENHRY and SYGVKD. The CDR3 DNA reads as TGTGCCATCAGTGGGACAGCTGGAAACACCATATATTTT. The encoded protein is CAISGTAGNTIYF.

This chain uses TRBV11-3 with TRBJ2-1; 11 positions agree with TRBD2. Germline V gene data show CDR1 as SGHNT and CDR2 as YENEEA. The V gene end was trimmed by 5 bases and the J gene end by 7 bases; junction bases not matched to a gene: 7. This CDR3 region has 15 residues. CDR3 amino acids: CASSPRTSGLNEQFF. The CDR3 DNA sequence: TGTGCCAGCAGCCCTCGGACTAGCGGGCTGAATGAGCAGTTCTTC.

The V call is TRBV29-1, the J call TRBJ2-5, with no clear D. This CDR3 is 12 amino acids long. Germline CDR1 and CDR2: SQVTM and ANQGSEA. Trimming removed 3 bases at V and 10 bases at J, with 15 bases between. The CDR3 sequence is CSVDGPGLGQYF. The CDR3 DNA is TGCAGCGTTGACGGGCCCGGGCTCGGCCAGTACTTC.

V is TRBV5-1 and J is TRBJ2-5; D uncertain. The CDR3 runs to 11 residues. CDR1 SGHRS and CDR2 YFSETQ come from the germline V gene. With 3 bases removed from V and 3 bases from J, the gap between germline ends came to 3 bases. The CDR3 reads CASSYKETQYF. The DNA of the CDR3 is TGCGCCAGCAGCTATAAAGAGACCCAGTACTTC.